This T cell receptor beta chain was sequenced in a study of tumor T cells in aggressive B-cell lymphoma. The CDR3 length is 12 residues. Between the trimmed V and J ends, which lost 1 base and 6 bases, there was a span of 8 bases. Per the germline V gene, CDR1 is SGHDT and CDR2 is YYEEEE. Generated by immunoSEQ multiplex PCR, the TCRdb table keeps only in-frame clones and is missing some. This sample carries around 2,200 clones, about 86% of them seen once, and the ten largest clones take less than 20%. Sequencing was performed on tumor tissue. The TCR originated in an adult with diffuse large B cell lymphoma. This rearrangement joins TRBV5-6 to TRBJ2-7; a possible D gene is TRBD2 (5 bases). CDR3 loop: CASSLWLAEQYV. CDR3 bases: TGTGCCAGCAGCTTGTGGCTAGCCGAGCAGTACGTC.